This passage covers 8 T cell receptor beta chains from one sample sequenced in a study of blood T cells in healthy people across ages. With a J-beta primer mix and a sample-barcoded 5' primer, a second PCR ran roughly 6 to 12 cycles. MiXCR, applied by TCRdb to the 5' RACE reads, yields one record per CDR3 protein. The table shows 800,000 to 1,300,000 distinct CDR3 sequences, with approximately 26% occurring only once. Separately, the same data were catalogued under a study of T cells of mothers and their children.

Sequencing used blood. The receptors were sampled from a girl aged 2 to 9 in good health.

V is TRBV5-1 and J is TRBJ1-2, with D perhaps TRBD1 (5 bases). CDR3 length: 16 amino acids. From germline, CDR1 is SGHRS and CDR2 YFSETQ. Trimming shortened V by 0 bases and J by 5 bases, and 17 bases separated the two germline ends. This CDR3 is CASSLVHGGAGYGYTF. In nucleotides, the CDR3 is TGCGCCAGCAGCTTGGTACACGGAGGCGCAGGGTATGGCTACACCTTC.

The CDR3 nucleotides are TGTGCCAGCAGCCAAGATATAGGGGCAGGAGCCAGCAATGAGCAGTTCTTC. It specifies CASSQDIGAGASNEQFF. The chain links TRBV4-2 to TRBJ2-5; possibly TRBD1 for D (5 bases). The J call may be incorrect, as the DNA end agrees better with TRBJ2-1. Germline assignment: CDR1 LGHNA and CDR2 YNFKEQ. The CDR3 totals 17 residues.

This clonotype was counted only a few times. The gene calls are TRBV11-2 and TRBJ2-5; 14 nucleotides line up with TRBD2. The J call may be wrong; the DNA end is better matched by TRBJ2-7. This CDR3 is built from 20 residues. Germline V gives CDR1 SGHAT, CDR2 FQNNGV. The CDR3 nucleotides read TGTGCCAGCAGCTTACCCAGGGAGGGGACTAGCGGGAGTGCCGCCTACGAGCAGTACTTC. Protein sequence: CASSLPREGTSGSAAYEQYF.

As concerns this clonotype: Mismatch with germline at one junction end may stem from a read error. V is TRBV9 and J is TRBJ2-5, with D unresolved. In germline, CDR1 is SGDLS, CDR2 YYNGEE. The CDR3 is 14 amino acids. CDR3 loop: CAGSALTARGTQYF. The CDR3 DNA sequence: TGTGCCGGCAGCGCCTTAACAGCTCGCGGGACCCAGTACTTC.

The chain employs TRBV6-5 and TRBJ1-6; no definite D call. The germline V and J ends were trimmed by 3 bases and 7 bases, with 4 bases remaining between them. This CDR3 spans 12 amino acids. Looked up from germline, CDR1 is MNHEY and CDR2 is SVGAGI. CDR3 in amino acids: CASSYLNSPLHF. The CDR3, as DNA: TGTGCCAGCAGTTATTTGAATTCACCCCTCCACTTT.

This clonotype was detected a few times. This rearrangement joins TRBV5-6 to TRBJ2-1; 8 bases agree with TRBD2. The J call may be incorrect, as the DNA end agrees better with TRBJ2-7. The germline CDR1 and CDR2 sequences are SGHDT and YYEEEE. The CDR3 has 15 residues. Here the CDR3 DNA reads TGTGCCAGCAGCTTGGAAGCGGGGGTGCAGCTTGAGCAGTACTTC. It yields the protein CASSLEAGVQLEQYF.

About this clonotype itself: At one of its ends the junction is not consistent with the germline gene, which may arise from a read error. This chain connects TRBV7-9 to TRBJ2-1, with 7 bases identical to TRBD2. The CDR3 covers 15 residues. CDR1 is SEHNR and CDR2 is FQNEAQ in the germline V gene (reference sequence). CDR3 residues: CASSFLSSGHNEQFF. In nucleotides, the CDR3 is TGTGCCAGCAGCTTCTTATCTAGCGGCCACAACGAGCAGTTCTTC.

The chain uses TRBV29-1 and TRBJ1-2, with TRBD1 identical over 7 bases. CDR1 and CDR2 (germline): SQVTM, ANQGSEA. Trimming cost V 6 bases and J 5 bases; bases outside gene matches: 15. The CDR3 has 15 amino acids. DNA for the CDR3: TGCAGCGTCGACCGAGACAGGGACCAGACTTATGGCTACACCTTC. As protein: CSVDRDRDQTYGYTF.